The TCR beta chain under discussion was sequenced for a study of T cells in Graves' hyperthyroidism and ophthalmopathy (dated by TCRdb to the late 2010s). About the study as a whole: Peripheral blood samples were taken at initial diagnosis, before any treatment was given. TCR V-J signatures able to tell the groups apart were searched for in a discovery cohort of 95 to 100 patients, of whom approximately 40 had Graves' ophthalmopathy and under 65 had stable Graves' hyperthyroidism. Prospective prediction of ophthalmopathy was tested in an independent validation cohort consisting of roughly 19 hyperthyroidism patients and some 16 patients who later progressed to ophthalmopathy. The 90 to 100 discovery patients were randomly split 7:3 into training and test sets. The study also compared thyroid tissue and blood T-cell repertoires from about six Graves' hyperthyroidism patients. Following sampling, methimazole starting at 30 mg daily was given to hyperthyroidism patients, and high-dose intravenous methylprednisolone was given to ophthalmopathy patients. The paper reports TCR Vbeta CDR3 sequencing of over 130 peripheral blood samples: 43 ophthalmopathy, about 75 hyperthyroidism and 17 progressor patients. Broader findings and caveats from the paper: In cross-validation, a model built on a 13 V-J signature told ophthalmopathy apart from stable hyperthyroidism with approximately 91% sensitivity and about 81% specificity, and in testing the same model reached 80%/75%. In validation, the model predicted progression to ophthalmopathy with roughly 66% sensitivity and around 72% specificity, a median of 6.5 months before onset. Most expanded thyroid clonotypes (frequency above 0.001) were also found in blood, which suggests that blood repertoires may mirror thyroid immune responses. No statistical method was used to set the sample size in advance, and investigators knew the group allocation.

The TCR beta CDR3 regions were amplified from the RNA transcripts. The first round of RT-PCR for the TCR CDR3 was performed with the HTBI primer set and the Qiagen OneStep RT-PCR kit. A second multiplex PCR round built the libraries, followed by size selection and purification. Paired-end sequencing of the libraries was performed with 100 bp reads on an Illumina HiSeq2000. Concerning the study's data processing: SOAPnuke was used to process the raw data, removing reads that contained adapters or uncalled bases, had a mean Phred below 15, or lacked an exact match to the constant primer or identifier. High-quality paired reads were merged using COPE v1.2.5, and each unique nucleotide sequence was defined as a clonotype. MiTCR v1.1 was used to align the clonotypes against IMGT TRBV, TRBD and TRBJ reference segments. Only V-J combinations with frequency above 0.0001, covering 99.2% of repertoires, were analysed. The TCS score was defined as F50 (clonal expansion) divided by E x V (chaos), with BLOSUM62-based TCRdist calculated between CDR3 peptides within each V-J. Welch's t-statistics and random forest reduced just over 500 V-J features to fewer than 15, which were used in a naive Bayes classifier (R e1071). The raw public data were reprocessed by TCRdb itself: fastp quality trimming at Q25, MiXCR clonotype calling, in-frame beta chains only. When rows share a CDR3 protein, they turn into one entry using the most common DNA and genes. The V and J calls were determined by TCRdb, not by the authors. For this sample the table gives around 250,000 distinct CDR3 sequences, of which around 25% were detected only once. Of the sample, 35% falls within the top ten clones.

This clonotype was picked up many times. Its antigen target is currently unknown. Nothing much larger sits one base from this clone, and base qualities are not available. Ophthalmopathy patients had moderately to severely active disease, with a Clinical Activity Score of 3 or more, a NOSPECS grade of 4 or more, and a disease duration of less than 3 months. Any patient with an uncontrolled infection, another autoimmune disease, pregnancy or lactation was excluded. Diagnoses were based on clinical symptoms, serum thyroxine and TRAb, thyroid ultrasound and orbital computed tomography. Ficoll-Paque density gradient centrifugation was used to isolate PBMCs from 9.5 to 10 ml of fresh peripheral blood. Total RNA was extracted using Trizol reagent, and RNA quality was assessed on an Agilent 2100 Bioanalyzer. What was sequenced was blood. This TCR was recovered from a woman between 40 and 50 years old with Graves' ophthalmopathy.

The CDR3 corresponds to CASSARDRMNYGYTF. Read as DNA, the sequence is TGTGCCAGCAGCGCCCGGGACAGGATGAACTATGGCTACACCTTC. The V and J genes are TRBV9 and TRBJ1-2; TRBD1 fits 8 bases in the junction. There are 15 amino acids in the CDR3, from cysteine to phenylalanine inclusive. Of the read, only the CDR3 DNA is kept; its 45 bases are in frame from base 1. The germline V gene supplies CDR1 SGDLS and CDR2 YYNGEE. V loses 3 bases at its end and J loses 2 bases; junction bases beyond the gene matches: 6. The CDR3 plus the reference TRBV9 and TRBJ1-2 genes for the other parts give the full variable domain: DSGVTQTPKHLITATGQRVTLRCSPRSGDLSVYWYQQSLDQGLQFLIQYYNGEERAKGNILERFSAQQFPDLHSELNLSSLELGDSALYFCASSARDRMNYGYTFGSGTRLTVV.